The entry below describes one TCR beta chain. The sample comes from a study of shared clonotypes between healthy human individuals. Investigators divided CD4+ cells into CD45RA+ naive and CD45RA-negative memory subsets. This table comes from immunoSEQ multiplex PCR, and its TCRdb copy is limited to in-frame clones, with some not included. The table includes over a million clones, approximately 98% detected once. The CDR3 runs 11 residues. The germline V gene encodes CDR1 SGHRS and CDR2 YFSETQ. V shed 4 bases and J shed 6 bases, with 6 bases lying between them. What was sequenced was naive CD4+ T cells sorted from blood. As to subset: CD45RA+ positively selected. The rearrangement uses TRBV5-1 and TRBJ2-3, with unresolved D. This receptor was identified in a man under 40 in good health. The CDR3 coding sequence is TGCGCCAGCAGCACCGGGGATACGCAGTATTTT. The encoded protein is CASSTGDTQYF. The full variable domain, completed using reference TRBV5-1 and TRBJ2-3, is KAGVTQTPRYLIKTRGQQVTLSCSPISGHRSVSWYQQTPGQGLQFLFEYFSETQRNKGNFPGRFSGRQFSNSRSEMNVSTLELGDSALYLCASSTGDTQYFGPGTRLTVL.